The clone carrying this TCR beta chain was detected once. The antigen is not known. These data originate in a study of shared clonotypes between healthy human individuals. Study details: A donor's plate count was three for CD4 naive and three for CD4 memory; CD8 naive had two and CD8 memory one.

Study-level findings and limits: The generation probabilities recorded for non-shared clonotypes fell below those of clonotypes shared by all four donors.

Germline V gene lookup returns CDR1 SGHTS and CDR2 YDEGEE. CDR3 length: 15 amino acids. Trimming stripped 2 bases from V and 6 bases from J, with 15 bases between. The protocol was immunoSEQ multiplex PCR, while the TCRdb copy is restricted to in-frame clones and leaves out a portion. Altogether a few hundred thousand clones are present, approximately 97% being singletons, with the ten largest covering around 0.058%. The sample consisted of naive CD4+ T cells sorted from blood. Indicated subset: CD45RA+ positively selected. This receptor was taken from a woman in her 30s in good health. J is TRBJ1-5 and V is TRBV5-8; weak D call: TRBD1 (6 bases). The CDR3 DNA reads as TGTGCCAGCAGCTTTGGACAGACTATAGCTCAGCCCCAGCATTTT. Protein sequence: CASSFGQTIAQPQHF.